A selection of T cell receptor beta chains follows, all from one sample in a study of blood T cell repertoires in COVID-19. Assay: immunoSEQ multiplex PCR; the TCRdb copy retains only in-frame clones and omits some. The table has about 39,000 clones, approximately 93% seen once. Sequenced input: peripheral blood. These receptors all come from a man between 45 and 60 years old with active COVID-19. Each CDR3 is given without its conserved first and last residue. A D gene is named only where the DNA matches it firmly.

>TRBV3-1/TRBV3-2|.|TRBJ1-3
ASSPSDTSSGNTIY
>TRBV10-3|TRBD1|TRBJ1-2
AISETGGVNGYT
>TRBV5-1|TRBD1|TRBJ2-1
ASSPDRDYQF
>TRBV18|.|TRBJ2-7
ASSPLQASSYEQY
>TRBV29-1|TRBD2|TRBJ2-5
SVQIAGGEETQY
>TRBV2|.|TRBJ2-5
ASSDDRRETQY
>TRBV3-1/TRBV3-2|TRBD2|TRBJ2-2
ASSTRLAGTGELF
>TRBV30|.|TRBJ2-7
AWNYRRGTEQY
>TRBV3-1/TRBV3-2|TRBD2|TRBJ2-1
ASSPRKTSGQF
>TRBV5-1|.|TRBJ1-2
ASSSGQTNYGYT
>TRBV18|TRBD1|TRBJ2-5
ASSLGQGQQETQY
>TRBV10-3|.|TRBJ1-4
AISESAGGRGEKLF
>TRBV29-1|TRBD2|TRBJ2-7
SVVSHPGLIYEQY
>TRBV18|.|TRBJ2-1
ASSSNRGGSYNEQF
>TRBV5-5|.|TRBJ1-5
ASSTIEFNQPQH
>TRBV3-1/TRBV3-2|.|TRBJ2-5
ASSPSARQETQY
>TRBV9|TRBD1|TRBJ2-7
ASSADRGSYEQY
>TRBV5-1|.|TRBJ1-2
ASSSRTETYGYT
>TRBV6-1|.|TRBJ2-3
ASSEAGGHTDTQY
>TRBV3-1/TRBV3-2|.|TRBJ1-1
ASSQQGKGTEAF
>TRBV15|.|TRBJ1-4
ATSRGSSATNEKLF
>TRBV18|.|TRBJ1-2
ASSPRTQGRGYT